These T cell receptor beta chains were read from a single sample in a study of shared clonotypes between healthy human individuals. Sequenced by immunoSEQ multiplex PCR; TCRdb stores in-frame clones only, minus some. This sample yields approximately 2,000,000 clones, of which 85% to 95% are seen a single time; roughly 0.34% belongs to the top ten. The sample consisted of naive CD4+ T cells from PBMCs. The source of these receptors is a man aged 18 to 30 in good health. Some clones in this sample may be carry-over from other donors' samples. Both conserved end residues are part of each CDR3. The D gene is left open where the match is weak. Where a row states a size, it is once, few, many or the class of an expanded clone; other rows omit it.

TGTGCCAGCAGAGGGACAGGGTCCCATGGCTACACCTTC | CASRGTGSHGYTF | - | TRBD1 | TRBJ1-2 | TRBV6-1
TGTGCCAGCAGCCGGCGGACAGGGCCCAATCAGCCCCAGCATTTT | CASSRRTGPNQPQHF | - | TRBD1 | TRBJ1-5 | TRBV6-5
TGTGCCAGCAGCTTTCTGACAGGGAGCTATGGCTACACCTTC | CASSFLTGSYGYTF | - | TRBD1 | TRBJ1-2 | TRBV7-9
TGCGCCAGCAGCTTGATGAGGAACACCGGGGAGCTGTTTTTT | CASSLMRNTGELFF | - | - | TRBJ2-2 | TRBV5-1
TGTGCCTGGAGTGTGACCCTAGCCAGCAATCAGCCCCAGCATTTT | CAWSVTLASNQPQHF | - | - | TRBJ1-5 | TRBV30
TGCGCCAGCAGACGGGACCCTGACTCGACCTACGAGCAGTACTTC | CASRRDPDSTYEQYF | - | - | TRBJ2-7 | TRBV5-1
TGTGTCGTCGGACGGTCAAATCAGCCCCAGCATTTT | CVVGRSNQPQHF | - | - | TRBJ1-5 | TRBV28
TGTGCCAGCAGTGGAACGGGAGGGTTCAATCAGCCCCAGCATTTT | CASSGTGGFNQPQHF | once | - | TRBJ1-5 | TRBV2
TGCAGCGAAGGGACACTCCCAGATACGCAGTATTTT | CSEGTLPDTQYF | - | - | TRBJ2-3 | TRBV29-1
TGTGCCAGCTCCCTCCTGATTTCTCGGGGGGACGAGCAGTACTTC | CASSLLISRGDEQYF | - | TRBD2 | TRBJ2-7 | TRBV28
TGTGCCAGTATGGGACTAGCGGGAGGGGAGCATGAGCAGTTCTTC | CASMGLAGGEHEQFF | - | TRBD2 | TRBJ2-1 | TRBV19
TGCGCCAGCAGCCCTACGCAGATACGCGGTAGGGGGCACAATGAGCAGTTCTTC | CASSPTQIRGRGHNEQFF | - | TRBD1 | TRBJ2-1 | TRBV4-1
TGTGCCAGCAGTGGTAGGTCGTTCTTCTCTGGAAACACCATATATTTT | CASSGRSFFSGNTIYF | - | - | TRBJ1-3 | TRBV6-1
TGTGCCAGTAGTATAGAAAGGGGGGAGACCCAGTACTTC | CASSIERGETQYF | once | - | TRBJ2-5 | TRBV19
TGTGCCAGCCCTCGGGACGTTGAAGGAGGGTACGATACGCAGTATTTT | CASPRDVEGGYDTQYF | - | - | TRBJ2-3 | TRBV28
TGTGCCACCAGCAGAGATCCCACTAATGAAAAACTGTTTTTT | CATSRDPTNEKLFF | - | - | TRBJ1-4 | TRBV15
TGTGCCAGCAGTGAGTCGGGGACAGGGGGCAACACCGGGGAGCTGTTTTTT | CASSESGTGGNTGELFF | - | TRBD1 | TRBJ2-2 | TRBV2
TGTGCCAGCAGTTTTTGGGGACAGGGTTCCTACGAGCAGTACTTC | CASSFWGQGSYEQYF | - | TRBD1 | TRBJ2-7 | TRBV28
TGTGCCAGCAGTCAGGTGGTTAACTATGGCTACACCTTC | CASSQVVNYGYTF | once | - | TRBJ1-2 | TRBV19
TGCGCCAGCAGCTGGGGACTAGCGCTCAGTTTTAGCTCCTACGAGCAGTACTTC | CASSWGLALSFSSYEQYF | - | TRBD2 | TRBJ2-7 | TRBV5-1
TGTGCCAGTAGTAAACGACAGGTAATATACGACGAGCAGTACTTC | CASSKRQVIYDEQYF | - | - | TRBJ2-7 | TRBV19
TGTGCCAGCAGCTTGGTGGACAGGGGGACTGAAGCTTTCTTT | CASSLVDRGTEAFF | - | TRBD1 | TRBJ1-1 | TRBV5-4
TGTGCCTGGAGTGTCGGGGGGCGTGGATATGGCTACACCTTC | CAWSVGGRGYGYTF | - | - | TRBJ1-2 | TRBV30
TGTGCCAGCAGCCCCGGGACTAGCGGGAGGGCTCGAGATACGCAGTATTTT | CASSPGTSGRARDTQYF | - | TRBD2 | TRBJ2-3 | TRBV7-2
TGCGCCAGCAGCCGCAGGGTAATACAGGGACTAGCGAGCACAGATACGCAGTATTTT | CASSRRVIQGLASTDTQYF | - | TRBD2 | TRBJ2-3 | TRBV4-1
TGTGCCAGCTCACCACAGGGCGGTCAGACCTACAATGAGCAGTTCTTC | CASSPQGGQTYNEQFF | - | - | TRBJ2-1 | TRBV18
TGTGCCAGCAGCTACGGGACAGTAGTTCAAGAGACCCAGTACTTC | CASSYGTVVQETQYF | - | TRBD1 | TRBJ2-5 | TRBV9
TGTGCCAGTACCGAATTAGGCAGCTCCTATGGCAATGAGCAGTTCTTC | CASTELGSSYGNEQFF | - | - | TRBJ2-1 | TRBV19
TGTGCCAGCAGTTTATTTGACAGGGGGGGCTATGGCTACACCTTC | CASSLFDRGGYGYTF | - | TRBD1 | TRBJ1-2 | TRBV28
TGCGCCAGCAGCCGGGGCAGCACATTCTCTGGAAACACCATATATTTT | CASSRGSTFSGNTIYF | - | - | TRBJ1-3 | TRBV5-1
TGTGCCAGCTCACCTACCCCGGGCAGGGAAGGCTATGGCTACACCTTC | CASSPTPGREGYGYTF | - | - | TRBJ1-2 | TRBV18
TGCAGCGTAGGGACAAACTCTGGAAACACCATATATTTT | CSVGTNSGNTIYF | - | - | TRBJ1-3 | TRBV29-1
TGTGCCAGCAGCGCCTCACCCCAGCTAACTAATGAAAAACTGTTTTTT | CASSASPQLTNEKLFF | - | - | TRBJ1-4 | TRBV11-2
TGTGCCAGCAGCTTACAGGGCACGGAAGAGACCCAGTACTTC | CASSLQGTEETQYF | - | - | TRBJ2-5 | TRBV7-2
TGTGCCAGCAACAGAGGGGGGGGTCAATATGGCTACACCTTC | CASNRGGGQYGYTF | once | - | TRBJ1-2 | TRBV5-4
TGTGCCAGCAGCCAGGGACAGGGTCGGGCTTTCTTT | CASSQGQGRAFF | - | TRBD1 | TRBJ1-1 | TRBV14
TGCGCCAGCAGCTTCGCCACTAACTATGGCTACACCTTC | CASSFATNYGYTF | once | - | TRBJ1-2 | TRBV5-1
TGTGCCAGCAGCGTAGATGGTATGGGCACAGATACGCAGTATTTT | CASSVDGMGTDTQYF | - | - | TRBJ2-3 | TRBV9
TGTGCCAGCAGCTTCCGGGCAGGACTAGCGCCCAGCTCCTACGAGCAGTACTTC | CASSFRAGLAPSSYEQYF | - | TRBD2 | TRBJ2-7 | TRBV11-2
TGTGCCAGCAGCCTCGGGATGGCAGGAAACACCATATATTTT | CASSLGMAGNTIYF | - | - | TRBJ1-3 | TRBV28
TGTGCCAGCAGTTCCCACAGAGCACAAGAGACCCAGTACTTC | CASSSHRAQETQYF | - | - | TRBJ2-5 | TRBV6-5
TGTGCCAGCAGCGTAGCGGTCGGGGAGCTGTTTTTT | CASSVAVGELFF | - | - | TRBJ2-2 | TRBV9
TGTGCCAGCAGTCTGGGGGGATCTAGCAATCAGCCCCAGCATTTT | CASSLGGSSNQPQHF | - | - | TRBJ1-5 | TRBV28
TGTGCCAGTAGCTCAAGACAGGGGGACGGCACCGGGGAGCTGTTTTTT | CASSSRQGDGTGELFF | - | TRBD1 | TRBJ2-2 | TRBV19
TGTGCCAGCAGCTTGACAGGGGGCGCGGGTCAGCCCCAGCATTTT | CASSLTGGAGQPQHF | - | TRBD1 | TRBJ1-5 | TRBV11-2
TGTGCCAGCAGCCTTGAACAGGGGCGTTCCTACGAGCAGTACTTC | CASSLEQGRSYEQYF | - | TRBD1 | TRBJ2-7 | TRBV28
TGTGCCAGCAGCTTCGAAGGGGTCAGCACAGATACGCAGTATTTT | CASSFEGVSTDTQYF | - | - | TRBJ2-3 | TRBV7-9
TGCGCCAGCAGCTCGCAGGGAGCCGAGCAGTACTTC | CASSSQGAEQYF | - | - | TRBJ2-7 | TRBV5-1
TGTGCCAGCAGTCTAAGCGGGTCCGCAGATACGCAGTATTTT | CASSLSGSADTQYF | - | - | TRBJ2-3 | TRBV5-6
TGTGCTAAGGGGTCCCCCGCCGGGGGCTACACCTTC | CAKGSPAGGYTF | - | - | TRBJ1-2 | TRBV30
TGTGCCAGCTCAGGGTTGGGGCTAGCGGCCACAGATACGCAGTATTTT | CASSGLGLAATDTQYF | - | TRBD2 | TRBJ2-3 | TRBV18
TGTGCCAGTTCCGAATTTAACTATGGCTACACCTTC | CASSEFNYGYTF | once | - | TRBJ1-2 | TRBV19
TGTGCCAGCAGTTACTACAGCCTGGGCAATGAGCAGTTCTTC | CASSYYSLGNEQFF | - | - | TRBJ2-1 | TRBV6-6
TGTGCCAGCAGCGCCTACAGGGGGTACGAGCAGTACTTC | CASSAYRGYEQYF | - | TRBD1 | TRBJ2-7 | TRBV5-8
TGCGCCAGCAGCTTGGGTGGGCTAGCGGGAGCTAAGGGGGAGCAGTACTTC | CASSLGGLAGAKGEQYF | - | TRBD2 | TRBJ2-7 | TRBV5-1
TGTGCCAGCAGTGAAGCGCTTCCGGGTACTCAGCCCCAGCATTTT | CASSEALPGTQPQHF | - | - | TRBJ1-5 | TRBV2
TGTGCCAGCAGGACTCTCGGGAGCCAAGAGACCCAGTACTTC | CASRTLGSQETQYF | - | - | TRBJ2-5 | TRBV5-4
TGTGCCAGCAGCTTACAGGAGACCCAGTACTTC | CASSLQETQYF | - | - | TRBJ2-5 | TRBV7-9